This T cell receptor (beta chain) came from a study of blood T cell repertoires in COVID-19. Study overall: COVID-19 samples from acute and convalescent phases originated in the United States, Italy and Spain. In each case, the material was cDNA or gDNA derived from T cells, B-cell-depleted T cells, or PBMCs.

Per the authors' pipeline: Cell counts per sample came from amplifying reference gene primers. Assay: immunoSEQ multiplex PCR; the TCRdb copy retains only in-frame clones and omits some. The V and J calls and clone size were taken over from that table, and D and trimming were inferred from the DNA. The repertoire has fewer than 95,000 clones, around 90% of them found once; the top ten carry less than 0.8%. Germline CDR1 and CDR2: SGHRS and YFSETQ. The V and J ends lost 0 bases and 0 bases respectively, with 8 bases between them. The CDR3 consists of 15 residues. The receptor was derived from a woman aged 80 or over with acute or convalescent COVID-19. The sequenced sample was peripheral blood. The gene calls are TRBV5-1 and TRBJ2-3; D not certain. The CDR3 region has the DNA TGCGCCAGCAGCTTGGACAGAACTAGCACAGATACGCAGTATTTT. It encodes CASSLDRTSTDTQYF.